This T cell receptor beta chain derives from a study of T cell responses to AZD1222 COVID-19 vaccine. Clones were sequenced by immunoSEQ multiplex PCR, and TCRdb holds only the in-frame ones, with some missing. Among 85,000 to 90,000 clones listed, 85% to 90% were seen once. Looked up from germline, CDR1 is MGHRA and CDR2 is YSYEKL. The CDR3 is made up of 13 amino acids. Trimming took off 5 bases at V and 3 bases at J, with 11 bases between the two ends. This chain connects TRBV4-1 to TRBJ2-7; D unresolved. Sequencing used peripheral blood, obtained 28 days after the second AZD1222 dose. The source of this sequence is an adult who received the AZD1222 COVID-19 vaccine. The CDR3 reads CASSKEVIYEQYF. The CDR3 DNA follows: TGCGCCAGCAGCAAGGAAGTGATCTACGAGCAGTACTTC.